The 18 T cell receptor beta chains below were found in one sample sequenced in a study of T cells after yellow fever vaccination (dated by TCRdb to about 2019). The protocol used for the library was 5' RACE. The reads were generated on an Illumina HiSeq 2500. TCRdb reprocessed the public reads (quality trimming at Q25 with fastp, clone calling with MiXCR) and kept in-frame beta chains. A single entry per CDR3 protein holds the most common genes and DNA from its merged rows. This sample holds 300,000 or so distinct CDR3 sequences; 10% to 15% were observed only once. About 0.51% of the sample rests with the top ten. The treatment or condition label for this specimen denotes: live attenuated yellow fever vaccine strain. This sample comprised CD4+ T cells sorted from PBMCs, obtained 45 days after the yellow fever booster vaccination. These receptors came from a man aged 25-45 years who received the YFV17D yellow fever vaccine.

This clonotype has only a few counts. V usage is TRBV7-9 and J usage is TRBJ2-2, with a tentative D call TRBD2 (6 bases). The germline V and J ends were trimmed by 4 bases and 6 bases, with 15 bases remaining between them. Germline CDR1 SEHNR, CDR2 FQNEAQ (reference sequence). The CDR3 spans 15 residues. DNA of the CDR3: TGTGCCAGCAGCTATATGACGGGAGTCCCCGGGGAGCTGTTTTTT. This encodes CASSYMTGVPGELFF.

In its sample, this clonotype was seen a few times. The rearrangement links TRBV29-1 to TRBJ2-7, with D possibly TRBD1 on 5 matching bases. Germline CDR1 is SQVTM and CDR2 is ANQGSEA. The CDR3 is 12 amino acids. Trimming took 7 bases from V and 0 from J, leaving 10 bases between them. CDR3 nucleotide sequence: TGCAGCGCGACAGTCAGCTCCTACGAGCAGTACTTC. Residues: CSATVSSYEQYF.

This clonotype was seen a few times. CDR3 sequence (DNA): TGTGCCAGCAGCTTGCTGTCTCAGTGGGGAAACACCATATATTTT. Translation gives CASSLLSQWGNTIYF. V is TRBV7-6 and J is TRBJ1-3, with D unresolved. Looked up from germline, CDR1 is SGHVS and CDR2 is FNYEAQ. The CDR3 consists of 15 residues. Between the trimmed V and J ends, which lost 3 bases and 4 bases, there was a span of 13 bases.

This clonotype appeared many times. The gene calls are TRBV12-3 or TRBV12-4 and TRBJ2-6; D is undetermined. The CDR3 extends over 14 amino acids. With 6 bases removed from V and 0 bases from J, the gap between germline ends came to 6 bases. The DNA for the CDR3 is TGTGCCAGCAGAAAGAACTCTGGGGCCAACGTCCTGACTTTC. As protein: CASRKNSGANVLTF.

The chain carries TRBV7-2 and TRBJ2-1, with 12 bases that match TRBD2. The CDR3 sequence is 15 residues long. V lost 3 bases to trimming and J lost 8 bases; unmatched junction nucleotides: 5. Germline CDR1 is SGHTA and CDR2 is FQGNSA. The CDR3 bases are TGTGCCAGCAGCTTCGTGACTAGCGGGAGTGATGAGCAGTTCTTC. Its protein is CASSFVTSGSDEQFF.

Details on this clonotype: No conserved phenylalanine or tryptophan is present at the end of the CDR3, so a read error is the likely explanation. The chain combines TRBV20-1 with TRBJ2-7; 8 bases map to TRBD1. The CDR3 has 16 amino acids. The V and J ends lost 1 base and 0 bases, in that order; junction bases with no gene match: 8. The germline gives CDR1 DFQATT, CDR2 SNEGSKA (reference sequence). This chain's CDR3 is CSARALRQGSSYEQYL. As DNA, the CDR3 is TGCAGTGCTAGAGCCCTAAGACAGGGGTCCTCCTACGAGCAGTACTTG.

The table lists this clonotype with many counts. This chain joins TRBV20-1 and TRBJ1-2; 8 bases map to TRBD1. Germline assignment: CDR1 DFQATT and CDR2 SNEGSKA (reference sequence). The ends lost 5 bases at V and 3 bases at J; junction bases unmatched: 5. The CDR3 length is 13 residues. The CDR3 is CSALDRADYGYTF. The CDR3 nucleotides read TGCAGTGCTTTGGACAGGGCGGACTATGGCTACACCTTC.

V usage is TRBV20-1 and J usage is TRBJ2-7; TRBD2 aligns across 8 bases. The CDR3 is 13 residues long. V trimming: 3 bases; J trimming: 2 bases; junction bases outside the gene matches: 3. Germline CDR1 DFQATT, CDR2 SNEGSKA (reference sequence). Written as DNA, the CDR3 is TGCAGTGCTAGTCCAGCGGGAGCCTACGAGCAGTACTTC. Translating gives CSASPAGAYEQYF.

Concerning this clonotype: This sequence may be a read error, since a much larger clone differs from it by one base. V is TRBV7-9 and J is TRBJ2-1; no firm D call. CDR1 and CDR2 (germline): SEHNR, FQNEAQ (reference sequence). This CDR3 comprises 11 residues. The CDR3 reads CGSRAYNEQFF. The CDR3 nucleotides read TGTGGCAGTAGAGCCTACAATGAGCAGTTCTTC.

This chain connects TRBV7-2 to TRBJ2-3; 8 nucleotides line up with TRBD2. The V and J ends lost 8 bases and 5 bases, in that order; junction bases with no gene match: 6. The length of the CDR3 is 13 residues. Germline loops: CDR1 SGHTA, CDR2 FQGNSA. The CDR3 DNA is TGTGCCAGCTCTCCCCGGGGGGGAGATACGCAGTATTTT. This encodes CASSPRGGDTQYF. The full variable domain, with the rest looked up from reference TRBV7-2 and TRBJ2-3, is GAGVSQSPSNKVTEKGKDVELRCDPISGHTALYWYRQSLGQGLEFLIYFQGNSAPDKSGLPSDRFSAERTGGSVSTLTIQRTQQEDSAVYLCASSPRGGDTQYFGPGTRLTVL.

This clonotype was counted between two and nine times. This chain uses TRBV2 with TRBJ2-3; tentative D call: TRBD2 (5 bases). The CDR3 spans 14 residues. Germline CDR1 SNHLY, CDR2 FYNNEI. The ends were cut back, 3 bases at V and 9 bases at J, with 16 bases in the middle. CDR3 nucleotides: TGTGCCAGCAGTGATGGGCTAGCCCCCTGGACGCAGTATTTT. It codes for CASSDGLAPWTQYF.

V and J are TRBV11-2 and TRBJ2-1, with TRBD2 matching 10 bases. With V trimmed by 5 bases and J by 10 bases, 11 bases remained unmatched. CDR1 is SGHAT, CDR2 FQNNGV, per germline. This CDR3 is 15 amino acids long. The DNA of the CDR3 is TGTGCCAGCAGCATGACCGGGACTAGCGCGAAAGAGCAGTTCTTC. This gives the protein CASSMTGTSAKEQFF.

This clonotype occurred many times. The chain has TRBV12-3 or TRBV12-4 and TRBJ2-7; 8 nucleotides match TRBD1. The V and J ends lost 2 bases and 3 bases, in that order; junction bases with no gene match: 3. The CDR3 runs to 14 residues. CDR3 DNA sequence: TGTGCCAGCAGTTTAAGTGACAGGGGCTACGAGCAGTACTTC. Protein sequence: CASSLSDRGYEQYF.

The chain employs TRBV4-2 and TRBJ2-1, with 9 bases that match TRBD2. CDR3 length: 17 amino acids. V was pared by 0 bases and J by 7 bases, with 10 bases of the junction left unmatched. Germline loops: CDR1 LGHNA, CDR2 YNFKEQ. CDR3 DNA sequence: TGTGCCAGCAGCCAAGATCAGACTAGCGGAACCTTTAATGAGCAGTTCTTC. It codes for CASSQDQTSGTFNEQFF.

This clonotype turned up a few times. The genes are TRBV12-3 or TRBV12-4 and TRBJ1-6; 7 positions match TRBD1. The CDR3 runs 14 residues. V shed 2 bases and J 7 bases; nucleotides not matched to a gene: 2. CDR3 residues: CASSLRDRNSPLHF. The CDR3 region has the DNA TGTGCCAGCAGTTTAAGGGACAGAAATTCACCCCTCCACTTT.

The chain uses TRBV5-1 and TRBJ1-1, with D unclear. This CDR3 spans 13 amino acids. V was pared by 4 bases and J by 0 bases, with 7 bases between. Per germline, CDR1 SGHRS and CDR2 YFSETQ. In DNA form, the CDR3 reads TGCGCCAGCAGCGCCCTTATGAACACTGAAGCTTTCTTT. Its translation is CASSALMNTEAFF.

Here the CDR3 DNA reads TGTGCTAGTGGTTTGGTACTGGCGGCCTCCTACAATGAGCAGTTCTTC. This encodes CASGLVLAASYNEQFF. The chain combines TRBV12-5 with TRBJ2-1, with D uncertain. V gave up 0 bases and J gave up 0 bases, with 9 bases separating them. CDR3 length: 16 residues. Germline-derived CDR1 and CDR2 are LGHNT and FRNRAP.

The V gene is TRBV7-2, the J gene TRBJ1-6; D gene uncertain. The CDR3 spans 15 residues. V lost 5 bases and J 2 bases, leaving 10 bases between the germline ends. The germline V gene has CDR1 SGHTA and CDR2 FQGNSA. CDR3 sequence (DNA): TGTGCCAGCAGCCTTTCGCTGGCCTATAATTCACCCCTCCACTTT. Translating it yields CASSLSLAYNSPLHF.